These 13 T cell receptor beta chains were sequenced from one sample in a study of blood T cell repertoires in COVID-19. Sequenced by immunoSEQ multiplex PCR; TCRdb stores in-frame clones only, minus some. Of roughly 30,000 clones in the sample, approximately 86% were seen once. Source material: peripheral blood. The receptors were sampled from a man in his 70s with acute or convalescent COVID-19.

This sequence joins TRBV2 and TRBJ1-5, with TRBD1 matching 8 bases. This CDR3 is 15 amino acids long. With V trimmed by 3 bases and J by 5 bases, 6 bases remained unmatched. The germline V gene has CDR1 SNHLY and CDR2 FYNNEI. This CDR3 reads CASSDAGGAHQPQHF. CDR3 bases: TGTGCCAGCAGTGATGCAGGGGGCGCACATCAGCCCCAGCATTTT.

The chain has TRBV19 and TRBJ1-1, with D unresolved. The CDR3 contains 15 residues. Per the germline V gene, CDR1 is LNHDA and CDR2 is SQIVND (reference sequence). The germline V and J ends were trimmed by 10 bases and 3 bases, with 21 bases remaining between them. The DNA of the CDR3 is TGTGCCACTCACCCTCTCGGGGTAAAGGACACTGAAGCTTTCTTT. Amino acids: CATHPLGVKDTEAFF.

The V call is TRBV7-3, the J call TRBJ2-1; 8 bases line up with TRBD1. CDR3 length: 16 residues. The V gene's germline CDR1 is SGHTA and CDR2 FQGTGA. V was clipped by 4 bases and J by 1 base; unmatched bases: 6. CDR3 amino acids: CASSSLDRVSYNEQFF. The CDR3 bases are TGTGCCAGCAGCTCCTTGGACAGGGTTTCCTACAATGAGCAGTTCTTC.

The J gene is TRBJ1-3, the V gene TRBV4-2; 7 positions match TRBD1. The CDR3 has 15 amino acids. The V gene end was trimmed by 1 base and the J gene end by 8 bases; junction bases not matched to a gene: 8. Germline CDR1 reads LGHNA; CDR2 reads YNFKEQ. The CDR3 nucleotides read TGTGCCAGCAGCCAAGCCCGACAGGGCCCTGACACCATATATTTT. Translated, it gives CASSQARQGPDTIYF.

The CDR3 nucleotides are TGTGCCAGCAGCCTGACTTACTCTGGAAACACCATATATTTT. Protein sequence: CASSLTYSGNTIYF. The V call is TRBV6-5, the J call TRBJ1-3; D remains ambiguous. Germline CDR1 MNHEY, CDR2 SVGAGI. This CDR3 has 14 residues. Trimming took 6 bases from V and 0 from J, leaving 9 bases between them.

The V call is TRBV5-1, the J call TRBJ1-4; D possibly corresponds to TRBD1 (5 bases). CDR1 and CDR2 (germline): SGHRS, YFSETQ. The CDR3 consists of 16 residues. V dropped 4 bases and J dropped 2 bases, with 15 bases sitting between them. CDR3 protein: CASSRTLGATNEKLFF. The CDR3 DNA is TGCGCCAGCAGCCGGACCTTAGGGGCGACTAATGAAAAACTGTTTTTT.

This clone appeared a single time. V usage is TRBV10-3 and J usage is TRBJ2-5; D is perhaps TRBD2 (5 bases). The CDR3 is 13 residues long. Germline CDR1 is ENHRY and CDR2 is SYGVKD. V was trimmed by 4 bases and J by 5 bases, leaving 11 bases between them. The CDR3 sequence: CAISVGLEETQYF. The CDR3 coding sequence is TGTGCCATCAGTGTTGGACTGGAGGAGACCCAGTACTTC.

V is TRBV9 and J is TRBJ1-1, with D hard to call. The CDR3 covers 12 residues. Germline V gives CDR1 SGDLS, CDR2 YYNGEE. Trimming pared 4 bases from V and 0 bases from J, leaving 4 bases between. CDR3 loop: CASSQVNTEAFF. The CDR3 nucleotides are TGTGCCAGCAGCCAGGTGAACACTGAAGCTTTCTTT.

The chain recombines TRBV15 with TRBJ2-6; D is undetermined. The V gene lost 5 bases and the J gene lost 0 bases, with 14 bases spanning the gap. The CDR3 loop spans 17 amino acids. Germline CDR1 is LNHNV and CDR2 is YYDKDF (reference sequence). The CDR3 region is CATSLSWLDSGANVLTF. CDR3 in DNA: TGTGCCACCAGCCTTTCGTGGTTAGACTCTGGGGCCAACGTCCTGACTTTC.

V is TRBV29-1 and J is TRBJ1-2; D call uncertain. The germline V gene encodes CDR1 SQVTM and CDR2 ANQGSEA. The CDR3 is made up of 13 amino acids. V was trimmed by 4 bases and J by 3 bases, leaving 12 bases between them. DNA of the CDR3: TGCAGCGTTGGCGCAGGAATTGACTATGGCTACACCTTC. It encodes CSVGAGIDYGYTF.

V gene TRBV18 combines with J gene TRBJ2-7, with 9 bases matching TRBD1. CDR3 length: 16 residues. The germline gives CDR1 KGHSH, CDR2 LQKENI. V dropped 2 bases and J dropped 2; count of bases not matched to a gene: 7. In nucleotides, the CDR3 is TGTGCCAGCTCACCAAACCGGGACAGGGTCCCCTACGAGCAGTACTTC. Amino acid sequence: CASSPNRDRVPYEQYF.

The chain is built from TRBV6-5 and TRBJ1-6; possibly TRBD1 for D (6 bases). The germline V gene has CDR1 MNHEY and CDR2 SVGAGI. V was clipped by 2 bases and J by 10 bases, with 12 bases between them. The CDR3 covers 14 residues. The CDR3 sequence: CASSYGTQVSPLHF. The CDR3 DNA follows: TGTGCCAGCAGTTACGGGACACAGGTGTCACCCCTCCACTTT.

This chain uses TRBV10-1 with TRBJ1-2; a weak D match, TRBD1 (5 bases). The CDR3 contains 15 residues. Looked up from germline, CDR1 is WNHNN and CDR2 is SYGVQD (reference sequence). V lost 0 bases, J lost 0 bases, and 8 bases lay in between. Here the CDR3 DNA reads TGCGCCAGCAGTGAGTCGACAGATACTAACTATGGCTACACCTTC. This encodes CASSESTDTNYGYTF.